Each of the 17 T cell receptor beta chains below was sequenced from the same sample in a study of OX40 agonist ivuxolimab in advanced cancers. Using immunoSEQ multiplex PCR, the repertoire was profiled, and TCRdb retains in-frame clones only, with some absent. The sample contains about 89,000 clones, approximately 91% of which appear only once. The material was CD4+ or CD8+ T cells sorted from blood, obtained in a trial of the OX40 agonist ivuxolimab. These receptors were collected from an adult with an advanced solid tumor such as melanoma, head and neck, liver or kidney cancer.

The V gene is TRBV2, the J gene TRBJ1-1, with D unclear. The CDR3 has 12 amino acids. V shed 6 bases and J shed 1 base, with 6 bases lying between them. Looked up from germline, CDR1 is SNHLY and CDR2 is FYNNEI. The CDR3: CASRRSNTEAFF. The DNA for the CDR3 is TGTGCCAGCAGGCGGTCGAACACTGAAGCTTTCTTT. Looking up the rest from reference TRBV2 and TRBJ1-1 gives the full variable domain: EPEVTQTPSHQVTQMGQEVILRCVPISNHLYFYWYRQILGQKVEFLVSFYNNEISEKSEIFDDQFSVERPDGSNFTLKIRSTKLEDSAMYFCASRRSNTEAFFGQGTRLTVV.

This rearrangement joins TRBV27 to TRBJ1-2; D ambiguous. This CDR3 has 14 amino acids. V was cut by 3 bases and J by 2 bases, with 10 bases left in between. Germline CDR1 is MNHEY and CDR2 is SMNVEV (reference sequence). CDR3 in amino acids: CASSFAQTNYGYTF. The CDR3 DNA reads as TGTGCCAGCAGTTTCGCGCAGACCAACTATGGCTACACCTTC.

The V and J genes are TRBV7-9 and TRBJ2-3; tentative D call: TRBD2 (5 bases). Trimming left V 1 base short and J 6 bases short, with 14 bases between. The germline V gene has CDR1 SEHNR and CDR2 FQNEAQ (reference sequence). This CDR3 is built from 15 residues. This CDR3 is CASSLGAIQRDTQYF. CDR3 sequence (DNA): TGTGCCAGCAGCTTAGGCGCCATACAGCGGGATACGCAGTATTTT.

This clone was observed once. The chain employs TRBV5-7 and TRBJ2-7; weak D call: TRBD1 (5 bases). TRBV5-7 carries the ORF label, with uncertain function. This CDR3 contains 16 residues. The V and J ends lost 2 bases and 0 bases respectively, with 15 bases between them. The CDR3 region is CASSFQAGQSSYEQYF. The CDR3 bases are TGTGCCAGCAGCTTCCAGGCAGGGCAAAGCTCCTACGAGCAGTACTTC.

J is TRBJ2-3 and V is TRBV7-9, with D unresolved. V was trimmed by 10 bases and J by 3 bases, leaving 11 bases between them. CDR3 length: 12 residues. Per germline, CDR1 SEHNR and CDR2 FQNEAQ (reference sequence). CDR3 region: CATLGLTDTQYF. DNA of the CDR3: TGTGCCACTCTGGGTCTGACAGATACGCAGTATTTT. The whole variable domain, remainder taken from reference TRBV7-9 and TRBJ2-3, is DTGVSQNPRHKITKRGQNVTFRCDPISEHNRLYWYRQTLGQGPEFLTYFQNEAQLEKSRLLSDRFSAERPKGSFSTLEIQRTEQGDSAMYLCATLGLTDTQYFGPGTRLTVL.

V gene TRBV15 combines with J gene TRBJ1-2; D gene ambiguous. Between the trimmed V and J ends, which lost 1 base and 2 bases, there was a span of 2 bases. The germline V gene has CDR1 LNHNV and CDR2 YYDKDF (reference sequence). This CDR3 spans 12 amino acids. CDR3 sequence reads: CATSRVNYGYTF. The CDR3 DNA reads TGTGCCACCAGCAGAGTGAACTATGGCTACACCTTC.

This sequence joins TRBV5-1 and TRBJ2-3, with 9 bases matching TRBD1. The germline V gene has CDR1 SGHRS and CDR2 YFSETQ. V trimming: 5 bases; J trimming: 2 bases; junction bases outside the gene matches: 9. CDR3 length: 16 amino acids. The CDR3 DNA reads TGCGCCAGCAGAGAATCGGGGACAGGGTTCACAGATACGCAGTATTTT. Its translation is CASRESGTGFTDTQYF. Full variable domain (missing parts from reference TRBV5-1 and TRBJ2-3): KAGVTQTPRYLIKTRGQQVTLSCSPISGHRSVSWYQQTPGQGLQFLFEYFSETQRNKGNFPGRFSGRQFSNSRSEMNVSTLELGDSALYLCASRESGTGFTDTQYFGPGTRLTVL.

V usage is TRBV2 and J usage is TRBJ2-3; D possibly corresponds to TRBD2 (5 bases). CDR1 and CDR2 (germline): SNHLY, FYNNEI. The CDR3 is 15 residues long. V dropped 2 bases and J dropped 0 bases, with 9 bases sitting between them. Here the CDR3 DNA reads TGTGCCAGCAGTGAATTAGCGCTTAGCACAGATACGCAGTATTTT. It encodes CASSELALSTDTQYF.

This clone was counted once. This sequence joins TRBV27 and TRBJ1-4; the match to TRBD1 covers 7 bases. Germline values: CDR1 MNHEY, CDR2 SMNVEV (reference sequence). After removal of 5 bases from V and 8 bases from J, the junction contained 11 bases not matched to a gene. The CDR3 has 15 amino acids. The CDR3 reads CASSAGTAASEKLFF. The CDR3 DNA reads as TGTGCCAGCAGTGCCGGGACAGCCGCGTCGGAAAAACTGTTTTTT.

This clone has just one count. This chain links TRBV4-3 with TRBJ2-5; 8 nucleotides align to TRBD2. V lost 3 bases, J lost 5 bases, and 5 bases stayed unmatched. CDR1 and CDR2 (germline): LGHNA, YSLEER. The CDR3 extends over 14 amino acids. The CDR3 DNA sequence: TGCGCCAGCAGCCAGGAGACTAGCGATGAGACCCAGTACTTC. Residues: CASSQETSDETQYF.

This rearrangement joins TRBV18 to TRBJ1-5; D is unclear. CDR1 and CDR2 (germline): KGHSH, LQKENI. This CDR3 is 15 amino acids long. V lost 2 bases and J lost 2, with 10 bases in between. Here the CDR3 reads CASSPSNGGNQPQHF. The CDR3 DNA is TGTGCCAGCTCACCATCTAACGGGGGCAATCAGCCCCAGCATTTT.

The rearrangement joins TRBV5-4 to TRBJ2-1; 11 bases are a match to TRBD2. Trimming took 1 base from V and 5 from J; bases not matched to a gene: 5. Germline V gene data show CDR1 as SGHNT and CDR2 as YYREEE (reference sequence). This CDR3 contains 16 residues. In DNA form, the CDR3 reads TGTGCCAGCAGCTTGACGACTAGCGGGATAGACAATGAGCAGTTCTTC. This encodes CASSLTTSGIDNEQFF.

This chain connects TRBV6-4 to TRBJ1-1; 11 bases map to TRBD1. The J segment lost 3 bases and the V segment lost 6 bases, leaving 0 bases of the junction unmatched. The germline V gene encodes CDR1 MRHNA and CDR2 SNTAGT. This CDR3 contains 13 residues. The CDR3 spells CASRGQGDTEAFF. The CDR3 coding sequence is TGTGCCAGCAGGGGACAGGGGGACACTGAAGCTTTCTTT.

V gene TRBV19 combines with J gene TRBJ2-5; maybe TRBD2 (6 bases). Trimming took 4 bases from V and 2 from J, leaving 14 bases between them. Germline CDR1 is LNHDA and CDR2 is SQIVND (reference sequence). This CDR3 has 15 residues. CDR3 sequence reads: CASSRVGSPQETQYF. DNA for the CDR3: TGTGCCAGTAGTAGGGTCGGGAGCCCTCAAGAGACCCAGTACTTC.

The chain carries TRBV6-4 and TRBJ1-4, with 10 bases that match TRBD1. This CDR3 comprises 14 residues. The J segment lost 6 bases and the V segment lost 5 bases, leaving 3 bases of the junction unmatched. The germline V gene encodes CDR1 MRHNA and CDR2 SNTAGT. The CDR3 region has the DNA TGTGCCAGCAGTAAGACAGGGGGCGATGAAAAACTGTTTTTT. Translated, it gives CASSKTGGDEKLFF.

This clone was detected only a few times. J is TRBJ1-2 and V is TRBV28; tentatively, D is TRBD1 (6 bases). The V gene's germline CDR1 is MDHEN and CDR2 SYDVKM. CDR3 length: 14 residues. Trimming shortened V by 6 bases and J by 4 bases, and 15 bases separated the two germline ends. CDR3: CASRYFGQTYGYTF. CDR3 DNA: TGTGCCAGCAGGTATTTCGGACAGACCTATGGCTACACCTTC.

The CDR3 DNA reads TGTGCCAGCAGCCGACCCCAACCCACCGGGGAGCTGTTTTTT. Its protein product is CASSRPQPTGELFF. This rearrangement joins TRBV5-4 to TRBJ2-2; D remains ambiguous. V was trimmed by 4 bases and J by 4 bases, leaving 11 bases between them. Germline CDR1 reads SGHNT; CDR2 reads YYREEE (reference sequence). The CDR3 loop spans 14 amino acids.